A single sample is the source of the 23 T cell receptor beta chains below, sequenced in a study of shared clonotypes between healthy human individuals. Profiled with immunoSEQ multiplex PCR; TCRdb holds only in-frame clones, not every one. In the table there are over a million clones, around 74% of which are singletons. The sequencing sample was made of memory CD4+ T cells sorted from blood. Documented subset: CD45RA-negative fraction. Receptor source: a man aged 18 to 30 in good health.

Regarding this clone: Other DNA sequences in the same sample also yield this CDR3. The CDR3 protein is CASSSSSYEQYF. The CDR3 nucleotides read TGTGCCAGCAGTTCTTCTTCCTACGAGCAGTACTTC. This chain uses TRBV6-6 with TRBJ2-7; D is unresolved. CDR1 and CDR2 from the germline V gene are MNHNY and SVGAGI (reference sequence). V lost 4 bases and J lost 1, with 5 bases in between. The CDR3 covers 12 residues.

The CDR3 bases are TGTGCCAGCAGCCGCCGACTTGCCTACGAGCAGTACTTC. Its translation is CASSRRLAYEQYF. The chain employs TRBV11-2 and TRBJ2-7; no clear D gene. V lost 5 bases to trimming and J lost 2 bases, with 10 bases between them. The V gene's germline CDR1 is SGHAT and CDR2 FQNNGV. The CDR3 contains 13 residues.

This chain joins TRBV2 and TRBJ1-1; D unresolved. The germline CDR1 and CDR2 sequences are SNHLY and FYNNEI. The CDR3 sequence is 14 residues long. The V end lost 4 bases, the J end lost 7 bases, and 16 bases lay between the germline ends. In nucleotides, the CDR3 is TGTGCCAGCAGTGTATTTAGCCTTGGCAGTGAAGCTTTCTTT. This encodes CASSVFSLGSEAFF.

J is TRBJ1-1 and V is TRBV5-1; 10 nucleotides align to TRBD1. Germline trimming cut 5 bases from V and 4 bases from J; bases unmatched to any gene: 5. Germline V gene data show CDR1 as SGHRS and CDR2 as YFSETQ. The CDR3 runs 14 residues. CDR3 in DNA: TGCGCCAGCAGGCCCGGGACAGGGGCCACTGAAGCTTTCTTT. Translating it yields CASRPGTGATEAFF.

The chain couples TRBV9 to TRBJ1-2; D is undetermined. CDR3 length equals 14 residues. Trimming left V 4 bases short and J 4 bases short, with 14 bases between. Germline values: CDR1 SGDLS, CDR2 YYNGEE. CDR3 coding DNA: TGTGCCAGCAGCCCCGCCGGTGGTATCTATGGCTACACCTTC. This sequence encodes CASSPAGGIYGYTF.

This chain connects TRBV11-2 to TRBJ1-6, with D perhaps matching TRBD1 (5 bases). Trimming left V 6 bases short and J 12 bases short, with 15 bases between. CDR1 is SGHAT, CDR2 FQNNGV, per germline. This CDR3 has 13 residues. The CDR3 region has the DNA TGTGCCAGCAGACGGACTGGGGCGGAACCCCTCCACTTT. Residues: CASRRTGAEPLHF.

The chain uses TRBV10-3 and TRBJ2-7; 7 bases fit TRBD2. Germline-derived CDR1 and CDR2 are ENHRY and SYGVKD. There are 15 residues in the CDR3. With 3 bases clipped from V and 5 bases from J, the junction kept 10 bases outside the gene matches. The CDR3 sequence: CAISDSKGGFHEQYF. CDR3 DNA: TGTGCCATCAGTGACTCTAAGGGAGGGTTCCACGAGCAGTACTTC.

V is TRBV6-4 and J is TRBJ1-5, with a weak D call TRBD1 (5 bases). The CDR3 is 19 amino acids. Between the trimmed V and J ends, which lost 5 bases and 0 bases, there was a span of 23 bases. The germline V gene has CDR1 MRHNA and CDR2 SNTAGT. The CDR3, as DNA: TGTGCCAGCAGTCCGTACGTTAGCAGGGAAATTTATAGCAATCAGCCCCAGCATTTT. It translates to CASSPYVSREIYSNQPQHF.

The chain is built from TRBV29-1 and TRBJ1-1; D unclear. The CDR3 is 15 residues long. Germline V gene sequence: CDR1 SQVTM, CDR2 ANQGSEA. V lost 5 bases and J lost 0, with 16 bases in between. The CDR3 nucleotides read TGCAGCGTTTTCCCGGACGGCAGGATGAACACTGAAGCTTTCTTT. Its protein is CSVFPDGRMNTEAFF.

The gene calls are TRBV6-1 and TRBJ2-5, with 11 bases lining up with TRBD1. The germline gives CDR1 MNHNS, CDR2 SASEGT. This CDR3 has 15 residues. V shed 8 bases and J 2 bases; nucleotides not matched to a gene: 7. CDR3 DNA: TGTGCCAGCCCCCGGACAGGGGGCCCGCAAGAGACCCAGTACTTC. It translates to CASPRTGGPQETQYF.

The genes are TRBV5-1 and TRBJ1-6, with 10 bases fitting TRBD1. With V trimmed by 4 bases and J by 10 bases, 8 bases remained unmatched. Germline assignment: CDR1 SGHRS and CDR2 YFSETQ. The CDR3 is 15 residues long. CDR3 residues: CASSTQGTGESPLHF. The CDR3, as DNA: TGCGCCAGCAGCACTCAGGGGACAGGGGAGTCACCCCTCCACTTT.

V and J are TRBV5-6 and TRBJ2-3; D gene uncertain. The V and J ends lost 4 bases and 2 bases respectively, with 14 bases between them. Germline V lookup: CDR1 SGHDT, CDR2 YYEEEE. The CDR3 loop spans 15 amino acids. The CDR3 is CASSPPAVTTDTQYF. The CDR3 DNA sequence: TGTGCCAGCAGCCCCCCGGCGGTAACCACAGATACGCAGTATTTT.

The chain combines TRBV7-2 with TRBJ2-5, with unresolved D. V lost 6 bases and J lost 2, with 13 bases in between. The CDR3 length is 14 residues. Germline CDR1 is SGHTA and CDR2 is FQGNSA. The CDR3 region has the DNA TGTGCCAGCAGTCCTCGGGCAGCTCAAGAGACCCAGTACTTC. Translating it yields CASSPRAAQETQYF.

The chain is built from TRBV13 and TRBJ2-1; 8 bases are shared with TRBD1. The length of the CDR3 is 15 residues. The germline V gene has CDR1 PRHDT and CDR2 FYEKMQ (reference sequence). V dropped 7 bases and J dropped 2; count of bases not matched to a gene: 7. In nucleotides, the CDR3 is TGTGCCAGCACAGGGGGCTCGGGAACCTACAATGAGCAGTTCTTC. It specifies CASTGGSGTYNEQFF.

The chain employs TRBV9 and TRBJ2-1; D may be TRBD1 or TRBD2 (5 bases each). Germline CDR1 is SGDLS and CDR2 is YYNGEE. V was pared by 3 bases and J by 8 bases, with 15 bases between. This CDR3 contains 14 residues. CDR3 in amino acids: CASSALGVGDEQFF. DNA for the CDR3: TGTGCCAGCAGCGCCCTAGGGGTGGGGGATGAGCAGTTCTTC.

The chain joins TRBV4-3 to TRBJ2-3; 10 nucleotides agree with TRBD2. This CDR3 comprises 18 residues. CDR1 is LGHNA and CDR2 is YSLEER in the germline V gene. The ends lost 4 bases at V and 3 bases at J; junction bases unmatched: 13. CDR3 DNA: TGCGCCAGCAGCCCTTCGGCGGGAGCGGGAGGGTTTACAGATACGCAGTATTTT. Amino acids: CASSPSAGAGGFTDTQYF.

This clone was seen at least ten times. For the CDR3, the DNA is TGTGCCAGCAGTCAGACTGACGGGAGTGAGACCCAGTACTTC. It translates to CASSQTDGSETQYF. The chain uses TRBV6-1 and TRBJ2-5, with D perhaps TRBD2 (6 bases). The length of the CDR3 is 14 residues. The germline V gene has CDR1 MNHNS and CDR2 SASEGT. V lost 5 bases to trimming and J lost 5 bases, with 15 bases between them.

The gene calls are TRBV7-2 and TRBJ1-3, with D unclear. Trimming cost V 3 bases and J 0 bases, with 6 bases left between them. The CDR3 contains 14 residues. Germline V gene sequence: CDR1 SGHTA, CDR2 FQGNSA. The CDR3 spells CASSFGLSGNTIYF. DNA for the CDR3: TGTGCCAGCAGCTTTGGCCTCTCTGGAAACACCATATATTTT.

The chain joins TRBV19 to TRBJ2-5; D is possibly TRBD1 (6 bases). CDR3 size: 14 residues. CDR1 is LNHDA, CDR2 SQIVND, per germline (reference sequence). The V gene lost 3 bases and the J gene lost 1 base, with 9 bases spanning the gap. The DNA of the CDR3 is TGTGCCAGTAGTATCGGACAGCCCCAAGAGACCCAGTACTTC. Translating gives CASSIGQPQETQYF. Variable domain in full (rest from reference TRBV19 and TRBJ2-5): DGGITQSPKYLFRKEGQNVTLSCEQNLNHDAMYWYRQDPGQGLRLIYYSQIVNDFQKGDIAEGYSVSREKKESFPLTVTSAQKNPTAFYLCASSIGQPQETQYFGPGTRLLVL.

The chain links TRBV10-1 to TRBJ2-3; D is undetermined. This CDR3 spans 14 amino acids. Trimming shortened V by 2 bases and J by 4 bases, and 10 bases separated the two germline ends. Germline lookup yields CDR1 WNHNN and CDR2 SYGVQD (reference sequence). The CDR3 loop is CASSEQRDADTQYF. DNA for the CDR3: TGCGCCAGCAGTGAGCAGAGAGACGCAGATACGCAGTATTTT.

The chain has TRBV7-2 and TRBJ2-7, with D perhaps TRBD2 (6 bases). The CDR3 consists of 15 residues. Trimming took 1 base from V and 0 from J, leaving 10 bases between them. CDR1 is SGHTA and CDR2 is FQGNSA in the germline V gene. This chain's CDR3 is CASSLDGGLSYEQYF. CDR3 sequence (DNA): TGTGCCAGCAGCTTAGACGGGGGTCTCTCCTACGAGCAGTACTTC.

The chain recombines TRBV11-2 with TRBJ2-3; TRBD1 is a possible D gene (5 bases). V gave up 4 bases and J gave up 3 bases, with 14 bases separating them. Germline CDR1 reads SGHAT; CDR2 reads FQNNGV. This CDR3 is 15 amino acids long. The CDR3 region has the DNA TGTGCCAGCAGCTGGGGCTTGGGTAGGACAGATACGCAGTATTTT. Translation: CASSWGLGRTDTQYF.

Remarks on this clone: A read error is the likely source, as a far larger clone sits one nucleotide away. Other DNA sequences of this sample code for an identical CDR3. The CDR3 bases are TGTGCCAGCAGCTTAGACACGAACACTGAAGCTTTCTTT. Protein product: CASSLDTNTEAFF. The V call is TRBV11-2, the J call TRBJ1-1, with D hard to call. Germline V gene lookup returns CDR1 SGHAT and CDR2 FQNNGV. V was trimmed by 0 bases and J by 1 base, leaving 3 bases between them. This CDR3 comprises 13 residues.